A selection of T cell receptor beta chains follows, all from one sample in a study of blood T cell repertoires in COVID-19. This table comes from immunoSEQ multiplex PCR, and its TCRdb copy is limited to in-frame clones, with some not included. The table includes fewer than 450,000 clones, approximately 90% detected once. The sample taken for sequencing was peripheral blood. These receptors were obtained from a woman aged 50 to 60 with COVID-19, enrolled during active disease. CDR3s include the opening cysteine and the closing phenylalanine or tryptophan. A D gene is named only where the DNA matches it firmly. Clone size is given for some rows only: seen once, a few or many times, or a class if the clone is expanded.

>TRBJ2-1|TRBD2|TRBV13|NA
TGTGCCAGCAGCTTCACTAGCGGGGACTACAATGAGCAGTTCTTC
CASSFTSGDYNEQFF
>TRBJ1-5|NA|TRBV18|NA
TGTGCCAGCTCTCCGGAGGGAGGACTCATGAAGCCCCAGCATTTT
CASSPEGGLMKPQHF
>TRBJ2-1|TRBD2|TRBV11-3|NA
TGTGCCAGCAGCTTCGGACTAGCGGGGGGGGATGAGCAGTTCTTC
CASSFGLAGGDEQFF
>TRBJ1-2|NA|TRBV24-1|once
TGTGCCACCAGCGCATCGGGCTATGGCTACACCTTC
CATSASGYGYTF
>TRBJ1-6|NA|TRBV9|NA
TGTGCCAGCGGGCAGGCGAGGGATTCACCCCTCCACTTT
CASGQARDSPLHF
>TRBJ2-5|TRBD2|TRBV9|NA
TGTGCCAGCAGTCGCGGGGTAGCGGGGGCTCGGTACCAAGAGACCCAGTACTTC
CASSRGVAGARYQETQYF
>TRBJ1-1|NA|TRBV5-1|NA
TGCGCCAGCAGCTGGACCGGGGCCGGGGGGAACACTGAAGCTTTCTTT
CASSWTGAGGNTEAFF
>TRBJ1-1|NA|TRBV5-1|NA
TGCGCCAGCAGCTTGGCCGCCGGGAACACTGAAGCTTTCTTT
CASSLAAGNTEAFF
>TRBJ2-7|TRBD1|TRBV3-1/TRBV3-2|NA
TGTGCCAGCAGCCACACGGGGCAGGGGGACGCGCACGAGCAGTACTTC
CASSHTGQGDAHEQYF
>TRBJ2-1|TRBD1|TRBV18|once
TGTGCCAGCTCGCTTGGACAGGGAACCTACAATGAGCAGTTCTTC
CASSLGQGTYNEQFF
>TRBJ1-2|NA|TRBV5-1|NA
TGCGCCAGCAGCTTGGGAACAGGCTATGGCTACACCTTC
CASSLGTGYGYTF
>TRBJ2-7|TRBD1|TRBV6-1|NA
TGTGCCAGCAGCGAAACCGGGACAGGGGTATCCTACGAGCAGTACTTC
CASSETGTGVSYEQYF
>TRBJ1-3|NA|TRBV2|NA
TGTGCCTGTCAGGGTGTCGGAAACACCATATATTTT
CACQGVGNTIYF
>TRBJ2-7|TRBD2|TRBV27|NA
TGTGCCAGCAGGCCCGGAATTGCGACTAGCCAGCAGTACTTC
CASRPGIATSQQYF
>TRBJ1-2|NA|TRBV6-1|NA
TGTGCCAGCAGTGAACAGGACAGAGCCTTATATGGCTACACCTTC
CASSEQDRALYGYTF
>TRBJ1-5|NA|TRBV27|few
TGTGCCAGCAGTAAGGACAACAGTGGTAGCAATCAGCCCCAGCATTTT
CASSKDNSGSNQPQHF
>TRBJ2-3|NA|TRBV18|NA
TGTGCCAGCTCACCACGTGAGGGCCGCGGCTCTACGCAGTATTTT
CASSPREGRGSTQYF
>TRBJ2-7|TRBD1|TRBV5-1|NA
TGCGCCAGCAGCCAAAGACAGGGGTCGACCTACGAGCAGTACTTC
CASSQRQGSTYEQYF
>TRBJ2-1|TRBD2|TRBV19|NA
TGTGCCACTAGGCGGGGGGGCGGGGATGAGCAGTTCTTC
CATRRGGGDEQFF
>TRBJ1-6|TRBD1|TRBV3-1/TRBV3-2|NA
TGTGCCAGCAGCGGTCGAGGGGGCTCAAATTCACCCCTCCACTTT
CASSGRGGSNSPLHF
>TRBJ2-3|TRBD2|TRBV5-5|NA
TGTGCCAGCAGCTGGAAAGCGGGGCTCCGGCCGGCCAGCACAGATACGCAGTATTTT
CASSWKAGLRPASTDTQYF
>TRBJ2-3|NA|TRBV6-5|NA
TGTGCCAGCAGTTTAGCAGGGTCGTCCGATACGCAGTATTTT
CASSLAGSSDTQYF
>TRBJ1-1|TRBD1|TRBV3-1/TRBV3-2|NA
TGTGCCAGCAGCCCCGGGACAGCTACTGAAGCTTTCTTT
CASSPGTATEAFF
>TRBJ2-1|NA|TRBV7-2|NA
TGTGCCAGCAGCCCTAGTAGCGGCGGGCCCTACAATGAGCAGTTCTTC
CASSPSSGGPYNEQFF
>TRBJ2-2|TRBD1|TRBV7-7|once
TGTGCCAGCAGCCACACCGACAGGGTACTGACCGGGGAGCTGTTTTTT
CASSHTDRVLTGELFF
>TRBJ2-3|NA|TRBV7-2|NA
TGTGCCAGCAGCTTCCAATCTGACGGGGGCACAGATACGCAGTATTTT
CASSFQSDGGTDTQYF
>TRBJ2-3|TRBD1|TRBV10-1|NA
TGCGCCAGCAGAGGGGACAGGGGTGCCGATACGCAGTATTTT
CASRGDRGADTQYF
>TRBJ1-1|TRBD1|TRBV29-1|NA
TGCAGCGTAGAAGGGACAGGGGGCTGGAACACTGAAGCTTTCTTT
CSVEGTGGWNTEAFF
>TRBJ1-6|NA|TRBV19|NA
TGTGCCAGTAGTAGTTCTCACTTTTCACCCCTCCACTTT
CASSSSHFSPLHF
>TRBJ2-2|NA|TRBV10-3|NA
TGTGCCATCAGCCCGGGACAGAACACCGGGGAGCTGTTTTTT
CAISPGQNTGELFF
>TRBJ2-1|NA|TRBV11-2|NA
TGTGCCAGCAGCCCCGAGAACAGGGGGGGCGAGCAGTTCTTC
CASSPENRGGEQFF
>TRBJ1-1|NA|TRBV3-1/TRBV3-2|NA
TGTGCCAGCAGCTTTACAGACCGAGGGGGTGAAGCTTTCTTT
CASSFTDRGGEAFF
>TRBJ1-6|NA|TRBV5-1|NA
TGCGCCAGCAGCTTGGTAGTGAATTCACCCCTCCACTTT
CASSLVVNSPLHF
>TRBJ1-2|TRBD1|TRBV28|NA
TGTGCCAGCAGTTTAGTAGGGACAGGGGATGGCTATGGCTACACCTTC
CASSLVGTGDGYGYTF
>TRBJ1-1|NA|TRBV6-5|NA
TGTGCCAGCAGTTACTCAGCGGGCACTGAAGCTTTCTTT
CASSYSAGTEAFF
>TRBJ1-2|TRBD1|TRBV7-9|NA
TGTGCCAGCAGCCGGGACAGCCGGGGCTACACCTTC
CASSRDSRGYTF
>TRBJ1-1|TRBD1|TRBV5-1|NA
TGCGCCACCCGGACAGGGGGCAACACTGAAGCTTTCTTT
CATRTGGNTEAFF
>TRBJ1-2|TRBD1|TRBV6-5|few
TGTGCCAGCAGCCGGACAGGGCCAAGAGGCTACACCTTC
CASSRTGPRGYTF
>TRBJ2-3|TRBD2|TRBV30|NA
TGTGCCTACACTGGCCCCGGGGCTAGCGGGGCCCGCCGTCGGCAGTATTTT
CAYTGPGASGARRRQYF
>TRBJ2-6|NA|TRBV5-1|once
TGCGCCAGCAGCTTGGGAGGAGCTGGGGCCAACGTCCTGACTTTC
CASSLGGAGANVLTF
>TRBJ2-1|TRBD1|TRBV28|NA
TGTGCCAGCTTGGGGCCGGACAGGGCGTACAATGAGCAGTTCTTC
CASLGPDRAYNEQFF
>TRBJ2-1|TRBD2|TRBV6-2/TRBV6-3|NA
TGTGCCAGCAGTCGGACTAGCGGGGGGGCAATTAACAATGAGCAGTTCTTC
CASSRTSGGAINNEQFF
>TRBJ2-1|TRBD2|TRBV3-1/TRBV3-2|NA
TGTGCCAGCAGCCAAGTCTCCCTGGGCGGGGGGCCCTACAATGAGCAGTTCTTC
CASSQVSLGGGPYNEQFF
>TRBJ2-4|NA|TRBV20-1|NA
TGCAGTGCTAGTGGACAGCTAGCCAAAAACATTCAGTACTTC
CSASGQLAKNIQYF
>TRBJ2-3|NA|TRBV19|once
TGTGCCAGCGGTCGCGGGTGGAGCACAGATACGCAGTATTTT
CASGRGWSTDTQYF
>TRBJ2-3|NA|TRBV6-1|few
TGTGCCAGCAGTGAAGACCTTGGGAGGGATACGCAGTATTTT
CASSEDLGRDTQYF
>TRBJ1-3|TRBD1|TRBV5-1|NA
TGCGCCAGCAGCGTGTCCGGGACAGGGGCATCTGGAAACACCATATATTTT
CASSVSGTGASGNTIYF
>TRBJ2-1|NA|TRBV10-2|NA
TGCGCCAGCAGTGAAGAGAGGGAAGTTCCTGAGCAGTTCTTC
CASSEEREVPEQFF
>TRBJ1-1|NA|TRBV27|NA
TGTGCCAGCAGTTTTGACAGAAACACTGAAGCTTTCTTT
CASSFDRNTEAFF
>TRBJ2-5|NA|TRBV5-1|NA
TGCGCCAGCAGCTTGGGAGACTTCCAAGAGACCCAGTACTTC
CASSLGDFQETQYF
>TRBJ1-4|TRBD1|TRBV9|NA
TGTGCCAGCAGCCCAAGTTGGGGGACAGGGAATGAAAAACTGTTTTTT
CASSPSWGTGNEKLFF
>TRBJ1-4|NA|TRBV12-2|NA
TGTGCAAGTCGCTTAGCGGCAGGGATTAATGAAAAACTGTTTTTT
CASRLAAGINEKLFF
>TRBJ1-5|NA|TRBV13|once
TGTGCCAGCAGCTTCCGTGAGGGTTCGGCGACTCAGCCCCAGCATTTT
CASSFREGSATQPQHF
>TRBJ1-1|NA|TRBV5-1|NA
TGCGCCAGCAGCTTCTCCGGAGGGGTCGGGGCTGAAGCTTTCTTT
CASSFSGGVGAEAFF